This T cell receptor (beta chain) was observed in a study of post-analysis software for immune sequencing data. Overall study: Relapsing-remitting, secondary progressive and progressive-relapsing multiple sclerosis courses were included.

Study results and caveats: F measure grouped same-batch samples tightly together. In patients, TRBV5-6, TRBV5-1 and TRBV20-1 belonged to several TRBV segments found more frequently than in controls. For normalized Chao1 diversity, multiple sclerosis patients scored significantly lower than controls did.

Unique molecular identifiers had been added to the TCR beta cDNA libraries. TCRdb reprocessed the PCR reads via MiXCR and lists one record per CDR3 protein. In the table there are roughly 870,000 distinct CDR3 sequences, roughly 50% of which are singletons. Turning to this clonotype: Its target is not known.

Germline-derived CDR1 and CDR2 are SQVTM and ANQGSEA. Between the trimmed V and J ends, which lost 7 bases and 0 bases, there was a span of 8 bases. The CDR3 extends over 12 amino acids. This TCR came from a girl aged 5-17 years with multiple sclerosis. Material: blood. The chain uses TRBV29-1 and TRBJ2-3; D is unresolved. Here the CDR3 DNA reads TGCAGCGCCCACTCTAGCACAGATACGCAGTATTTT. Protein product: CSAHSSTDTQYF.